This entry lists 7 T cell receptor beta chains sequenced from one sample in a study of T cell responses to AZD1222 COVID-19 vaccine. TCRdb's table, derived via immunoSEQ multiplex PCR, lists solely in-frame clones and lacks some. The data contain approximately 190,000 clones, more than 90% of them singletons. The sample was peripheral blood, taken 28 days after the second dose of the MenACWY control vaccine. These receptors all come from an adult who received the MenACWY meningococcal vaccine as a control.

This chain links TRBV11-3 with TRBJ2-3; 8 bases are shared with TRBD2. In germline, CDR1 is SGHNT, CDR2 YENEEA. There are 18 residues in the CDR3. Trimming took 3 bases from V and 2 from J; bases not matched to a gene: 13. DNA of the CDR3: TGTGCCAGCAGCTTGGATAGCGGGATCGGGACCCCCACAGATACGCAGTATTTT. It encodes CASSLDSGIGTPTDTQYF. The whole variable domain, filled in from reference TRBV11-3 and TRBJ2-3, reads EAGVVQSPRYKIIEKKQPVAFWCNPISGHNTLYWYLQNLGQGPELLIRYENEEAVDDSQLPKDRFSAERLKGVDSTLKIQPAELGDSAVYLCASSLDSGIGTPTDTQYFGPGTRLTVL.

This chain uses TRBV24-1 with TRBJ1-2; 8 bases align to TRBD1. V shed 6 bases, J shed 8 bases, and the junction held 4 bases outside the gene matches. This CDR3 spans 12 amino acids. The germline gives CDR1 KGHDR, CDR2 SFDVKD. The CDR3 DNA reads TGTGCCACCAGTCAGGGGGCTGTCGGCTACACCTTC. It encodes CATSQGAVGYTF.

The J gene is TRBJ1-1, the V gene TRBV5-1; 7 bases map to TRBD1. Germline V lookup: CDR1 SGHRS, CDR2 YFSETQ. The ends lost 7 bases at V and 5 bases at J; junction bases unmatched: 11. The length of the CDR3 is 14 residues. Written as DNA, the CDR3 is TGCGCCAGCCATGGGGATCAGGGGGGTACTGAAGCTTTCTTT. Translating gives CASHGDQGGTEAFF.

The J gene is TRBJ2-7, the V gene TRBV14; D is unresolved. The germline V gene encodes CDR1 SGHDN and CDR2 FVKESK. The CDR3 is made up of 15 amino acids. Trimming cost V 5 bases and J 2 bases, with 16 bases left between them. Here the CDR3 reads CASSVGRGLTYEQYF. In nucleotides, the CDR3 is TGTGCCAGCAGCGTAGGGCGAGGATTAACCTACGAGCAGTACTTC.

The CDR3 sequence: CASSFGGLGNQPQHF. CDR3 in DNA: TGTGCCAGCAGTTTTGGGGGCTTGGGCAATCAGCCCCAGCATTTT. V and J are TRBV27 and TRBJ1-5; possible D gene TRBD1, 6 bases. The CDR3 consists of 15 residues. Germline V gives CDR1 MNHEY, CDR2 SMNVEV (reference sequence). The V end was cut by 3 bases, the J end by 2 bases, with 11 bases between.

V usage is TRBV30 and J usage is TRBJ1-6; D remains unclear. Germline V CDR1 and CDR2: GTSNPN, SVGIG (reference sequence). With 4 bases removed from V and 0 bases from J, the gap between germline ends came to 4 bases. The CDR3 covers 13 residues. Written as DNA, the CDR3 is TGTGCCTGGAAAGACTCCTATAATTCACCCCTCCACTTT. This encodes CAWKDSYNSPLHF.

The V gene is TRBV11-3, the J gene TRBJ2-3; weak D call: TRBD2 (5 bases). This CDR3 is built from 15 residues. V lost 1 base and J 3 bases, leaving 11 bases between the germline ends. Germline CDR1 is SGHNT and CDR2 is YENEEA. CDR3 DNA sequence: TGTGCCAGCAGCTTAGGCCTCGGACTGACAGATACGCAGTATTTT. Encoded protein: CASSLGLGLTDTQYF.